This T cell receptor delta chain was identified during a study of gamma-delta T cells after stem cell transplantation. With CATT, TCRdb re-called clones from the RT-PCR reads. The profile shows 1,500 to 2,000 delta-chain clones, roughly 4% of them singletons. Remarks on this clone: A far more abundant clone sits one base away, making this likely a read error. The identical CDR3 is also encoded by other nucleotide sequences in the sample.

The CDR3 covers 18 residues. From germline, CDR1 is GEAIGNYY and CDR2 EKD. V was pared by 0 bases and J by 0 bases, with 10 bases of the junction left unmatched. This sequence joins TRDV2 and TRDJ1, with 9 bases aligning to TRDD3. This clonotype was obtained from a human donor. It is not recorded whose cells these are; they may come from a transplant donor. Sequenced input: gamma-delta T cells. CDR3 DNA sequence: TGTGCCTGTGACACCCTCTCCCTAAACTGGGGGAACACCGATAAACTCATCTTT. This codes for CACDTLSLNWGNTDKLIF.